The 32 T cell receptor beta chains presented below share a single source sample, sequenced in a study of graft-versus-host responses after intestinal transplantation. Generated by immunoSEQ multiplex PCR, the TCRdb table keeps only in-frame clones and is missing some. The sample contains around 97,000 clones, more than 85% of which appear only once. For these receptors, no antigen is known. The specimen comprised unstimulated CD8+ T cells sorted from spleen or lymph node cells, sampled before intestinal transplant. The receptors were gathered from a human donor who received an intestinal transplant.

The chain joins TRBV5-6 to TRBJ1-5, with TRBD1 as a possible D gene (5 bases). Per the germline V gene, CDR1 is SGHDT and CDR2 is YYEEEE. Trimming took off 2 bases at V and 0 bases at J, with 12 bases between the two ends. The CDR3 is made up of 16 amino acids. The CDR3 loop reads CASSLRGVFSNQPQHF. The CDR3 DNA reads TGTGCCAGCAGCTTAAGAGGGGTTTTTAGCAATCAGCCCCAGCATTTT.

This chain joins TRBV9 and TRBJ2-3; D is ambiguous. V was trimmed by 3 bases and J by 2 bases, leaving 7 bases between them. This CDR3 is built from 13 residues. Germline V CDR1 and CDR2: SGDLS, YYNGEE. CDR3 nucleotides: TGTGCCAGCAGCGGGGGTTACACAGATACGCAGTATTTT. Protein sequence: CASSGGYTDTQYF. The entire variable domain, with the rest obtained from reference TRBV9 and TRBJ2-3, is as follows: DSGVTQTPKHLITATGQRVTLRCSPRSGDLSVYWYQQSLDQGLQFLIQYYNGEERAKGNILERFSAQQFPDLHSELNLSSLELGDSALYFCASSGGYTDTQYFGPGTRLTVL.

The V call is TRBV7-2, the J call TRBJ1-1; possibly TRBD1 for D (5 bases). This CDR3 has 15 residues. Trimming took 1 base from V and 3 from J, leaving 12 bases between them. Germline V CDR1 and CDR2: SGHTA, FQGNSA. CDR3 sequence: CASSLEGVQYTEAFF. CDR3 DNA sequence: TGTGCCAGCAGCTTAGAAGGGGTCCAGTACACTGAAGCTTTCTTT.

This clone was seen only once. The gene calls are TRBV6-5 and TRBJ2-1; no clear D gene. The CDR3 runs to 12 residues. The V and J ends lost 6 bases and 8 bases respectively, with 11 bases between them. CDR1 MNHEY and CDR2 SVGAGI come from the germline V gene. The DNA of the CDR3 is TGTGCCAGCAGCCCCGACGCAGATGAGCAGTTCTTC. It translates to CASSPDADEQFF.

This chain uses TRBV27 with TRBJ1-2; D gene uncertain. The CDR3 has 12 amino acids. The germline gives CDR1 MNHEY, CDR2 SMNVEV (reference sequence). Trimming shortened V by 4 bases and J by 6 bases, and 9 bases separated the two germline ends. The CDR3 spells CASSSGLHGYTF. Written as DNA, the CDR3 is TGTGCCAGCAGTTCTGGTCTTCATGGCTACACCTTC.

The CDR3 sequence is CASSEGDAINEQFF. The DNA of the CDR3 is TGTGCCAGCAGTGAGGGGGATGCAATCAATGAGCAGTTCTTC. The chain combines TRBV6-1 with TRBJ2-1; D may be TRBD1 or TRBD2 (5 bases each). The germline CDR1 and CDR2 sequences are MNHNS and SASEGT. This CDR3 is 14 amino acids long. Between the trimmed V and J ends, which lost 3 bases and 6 bases, there was a span of 12 bases.

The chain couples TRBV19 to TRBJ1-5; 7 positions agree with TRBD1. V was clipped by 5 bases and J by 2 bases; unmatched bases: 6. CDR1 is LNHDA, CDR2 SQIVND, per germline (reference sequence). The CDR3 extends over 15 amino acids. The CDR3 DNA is TGTGCCAGTAGTCTTGACAGGGAGGGCAATCAGCCCCAGCATTTT. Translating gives CASSLDREGNQPQHF.

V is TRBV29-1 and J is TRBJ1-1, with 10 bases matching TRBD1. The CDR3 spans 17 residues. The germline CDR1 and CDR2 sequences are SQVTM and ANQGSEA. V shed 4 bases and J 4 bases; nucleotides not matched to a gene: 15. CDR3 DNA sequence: TGCAGCGTTGGGACAGGGGGGTATTTAGGGGGGGTCACTGAAGCTTTCTTT. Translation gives CSVGTGGYLGGVTEAFF.

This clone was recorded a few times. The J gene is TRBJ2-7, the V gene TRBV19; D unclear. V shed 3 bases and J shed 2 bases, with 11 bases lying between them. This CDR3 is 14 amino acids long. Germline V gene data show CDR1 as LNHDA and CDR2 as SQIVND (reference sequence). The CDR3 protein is CASSMRPNTYEQYF. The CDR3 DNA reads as TGTGCCAGTAGTATGCGGCCAAATACCTACGAGCAGTACTTC.

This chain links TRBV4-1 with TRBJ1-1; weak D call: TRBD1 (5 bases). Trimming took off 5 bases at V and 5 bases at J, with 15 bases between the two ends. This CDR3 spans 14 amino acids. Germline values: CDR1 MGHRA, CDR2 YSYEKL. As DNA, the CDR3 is TGCGCCAGCAGCTATTCAGGAGAGGGGACTGAAGCTTTCTTT. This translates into CASSYSGEGTEAFF.

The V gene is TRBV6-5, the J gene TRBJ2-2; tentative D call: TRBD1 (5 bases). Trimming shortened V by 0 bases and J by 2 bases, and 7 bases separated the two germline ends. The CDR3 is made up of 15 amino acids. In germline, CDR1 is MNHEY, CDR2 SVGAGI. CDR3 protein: CASSYSDSNTGELFF. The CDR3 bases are TGTGCCAGCAGTTACTCTGACAGTAACACCGGGGAGCTGTTTTTT.

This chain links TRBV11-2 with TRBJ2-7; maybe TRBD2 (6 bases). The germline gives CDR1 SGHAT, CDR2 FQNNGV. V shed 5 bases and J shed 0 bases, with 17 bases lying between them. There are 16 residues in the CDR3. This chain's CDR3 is CASSQIGGVSSYEQYF. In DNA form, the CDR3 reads TGTGCCAGCAGCCAAATAGGCGGGGTTAGCTCCTACGAGCAGTACTTC.

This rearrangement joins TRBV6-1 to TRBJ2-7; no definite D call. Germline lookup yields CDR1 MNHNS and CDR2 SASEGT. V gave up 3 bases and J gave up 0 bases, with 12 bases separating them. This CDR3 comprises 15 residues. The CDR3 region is CASSDHGSTSYEQYF. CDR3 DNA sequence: TGTGCCAGCAGTGACCACGGGTCAACCTCCTACGAGCAGTACTTC.

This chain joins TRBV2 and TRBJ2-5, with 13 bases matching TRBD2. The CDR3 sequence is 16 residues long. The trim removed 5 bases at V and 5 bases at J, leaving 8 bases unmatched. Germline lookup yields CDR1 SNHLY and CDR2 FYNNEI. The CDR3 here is CASSLTGLAGKETQYF. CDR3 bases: TGTGCCAGCAGTCTTACGGGACTAGCGGGGAAGGAGACCCAGTACTTC. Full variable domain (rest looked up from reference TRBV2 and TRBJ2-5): EPEVTQTPSHQVTQMGQEVILRCVPISNHLYFYWYRQILGQKVEFLVSFYNNEISEKSEIFDDQFSVERPDGSNFTLKIRSTKLEDSAMYFCASSLTGLAGKETQYFGPGTRLLVL.

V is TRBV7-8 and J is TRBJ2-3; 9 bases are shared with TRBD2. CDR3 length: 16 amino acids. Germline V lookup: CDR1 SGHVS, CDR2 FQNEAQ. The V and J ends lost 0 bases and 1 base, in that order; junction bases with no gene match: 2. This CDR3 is CASSLALAGGTDTQYF. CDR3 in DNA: TGTGCCAGCAGCTTAGCCTTAGCGGGGGGCACAGATACGCAGTATTTT.

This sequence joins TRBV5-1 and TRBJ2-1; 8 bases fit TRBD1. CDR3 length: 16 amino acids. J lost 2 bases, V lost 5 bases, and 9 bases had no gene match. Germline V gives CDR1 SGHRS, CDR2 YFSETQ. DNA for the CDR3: TGCGCCAGCAGTTCGGACAGGGAAATTACCTACAATGAGCAGTTCTTC. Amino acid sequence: CASSSDREITYNEQFF.

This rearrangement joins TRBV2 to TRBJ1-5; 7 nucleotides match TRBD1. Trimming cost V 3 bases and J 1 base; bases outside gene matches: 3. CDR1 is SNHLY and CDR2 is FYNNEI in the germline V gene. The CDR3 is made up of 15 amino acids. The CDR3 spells CASSDGTVSNQPQHF. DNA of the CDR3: TGTGCCAGCAGTGACGGGACAGTAAGCAATCAGCCCCAGCATTTT.

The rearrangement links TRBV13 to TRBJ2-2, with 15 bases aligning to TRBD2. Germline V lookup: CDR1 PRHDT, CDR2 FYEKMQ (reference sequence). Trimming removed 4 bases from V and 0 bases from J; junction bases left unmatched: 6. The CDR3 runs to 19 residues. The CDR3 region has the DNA TGTGCCAGCAGCTCCGGACTAGCGGGGGGGCCCGCGAACACCGGGGAGCTGTTTTTT. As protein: CASSSGLAGGPANTGELFF.

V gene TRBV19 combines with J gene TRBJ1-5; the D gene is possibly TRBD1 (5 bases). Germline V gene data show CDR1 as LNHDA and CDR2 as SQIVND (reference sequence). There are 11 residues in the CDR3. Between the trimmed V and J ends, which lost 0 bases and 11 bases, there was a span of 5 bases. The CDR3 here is CASSIEGAQHF. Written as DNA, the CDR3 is TGTGCCAGTAGTATAGAGGGGGCCCAGCATTTT.

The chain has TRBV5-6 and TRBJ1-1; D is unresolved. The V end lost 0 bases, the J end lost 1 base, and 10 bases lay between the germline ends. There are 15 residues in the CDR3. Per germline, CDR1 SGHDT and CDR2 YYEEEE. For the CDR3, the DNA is TGTGCCAGCAGCTTGGAAAGGTATGCGAACACTGAAGCTTTCTTT. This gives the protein CASSLERYANTEAFF. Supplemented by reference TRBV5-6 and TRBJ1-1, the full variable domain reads DAGVTQSPTHLIKTRGQQVTLRCSPKSGHDTVSWYQQALGQGPQFIFQYYEEEERQRGNFPDRFSGHQFPNYSSELNVNALLLGDSALYLCASSLERYANTEAFFGQGTRLTVV.

The CDR3 loop is CASSPLQGTDTQYF. The CDR3 DNA sequence: TGTGCCAGCTCACCCTTACAGGGCACAGATACGCAGTATTTT. The chain employs TRBV18 and TRBJ2-3, with a possible D match to TRBD1 (5 bases). This CDR3 spans 14 amino acids. Germline CDR1 KGHSH, CDR2 LQKENI. Trimming shortened V by 3 bases and J by 1 base, and 8 bases separated the two germline ends.

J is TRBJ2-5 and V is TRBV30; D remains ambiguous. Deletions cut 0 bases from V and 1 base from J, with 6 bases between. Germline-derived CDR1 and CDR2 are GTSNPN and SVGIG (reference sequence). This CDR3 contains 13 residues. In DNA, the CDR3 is TGTGCCTGGAGTGTAACAACCCAAGAGACCCAGTACTTC. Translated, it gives CAWSVTTQETQYF.

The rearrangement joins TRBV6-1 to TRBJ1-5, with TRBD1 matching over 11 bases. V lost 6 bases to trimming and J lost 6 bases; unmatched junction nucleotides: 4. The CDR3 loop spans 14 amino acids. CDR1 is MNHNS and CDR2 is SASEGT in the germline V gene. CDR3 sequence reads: CASRGTGGGQPQHF. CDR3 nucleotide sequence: TGTGCCAGCAGGGGGACAGGGGGAGGTCAGCCCCAGCATTTT.

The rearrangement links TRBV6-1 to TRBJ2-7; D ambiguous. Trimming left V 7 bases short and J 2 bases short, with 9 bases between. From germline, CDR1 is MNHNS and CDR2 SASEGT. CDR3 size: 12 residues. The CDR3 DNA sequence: TGTGCCAGCAACTCAGACGCCTACGAGCAGTACTTC. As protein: CASNSDAYEQYF.

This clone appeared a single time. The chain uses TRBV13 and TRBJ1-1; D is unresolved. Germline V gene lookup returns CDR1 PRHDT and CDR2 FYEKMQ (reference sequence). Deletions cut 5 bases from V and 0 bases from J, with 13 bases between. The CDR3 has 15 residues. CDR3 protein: CASSQSGSLNTEAFF. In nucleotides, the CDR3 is TGTGCCAGCAGCCAATCGGGAAGCCTGAACACTGAAGCTTTCTTT.

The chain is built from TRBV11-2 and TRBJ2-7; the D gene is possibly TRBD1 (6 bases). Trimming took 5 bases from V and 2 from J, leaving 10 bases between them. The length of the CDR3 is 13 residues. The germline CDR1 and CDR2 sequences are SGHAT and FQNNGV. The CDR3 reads CASSQGGTYEQYF. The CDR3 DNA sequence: TGTGCCAGCAGCCAAGGGGGAACCTACGAGCAGTACTTC.

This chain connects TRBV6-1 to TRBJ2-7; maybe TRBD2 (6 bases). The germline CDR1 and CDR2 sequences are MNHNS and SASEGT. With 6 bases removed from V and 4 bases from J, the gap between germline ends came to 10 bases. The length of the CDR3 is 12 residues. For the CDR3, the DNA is TGTGCCAGCAGCCCCGGGGGATACGAGCAGTACTTC. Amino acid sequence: CASSPGGYEQYF.

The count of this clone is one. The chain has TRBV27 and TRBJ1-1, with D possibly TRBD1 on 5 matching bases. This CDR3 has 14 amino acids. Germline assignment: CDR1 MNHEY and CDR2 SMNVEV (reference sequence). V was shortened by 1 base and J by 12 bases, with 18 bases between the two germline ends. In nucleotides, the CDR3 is TGTGCCAGCAGTTTATTAGGGGACCCTCAAGGGACTTTCTTT. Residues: CASSLLGDPQGTFF.

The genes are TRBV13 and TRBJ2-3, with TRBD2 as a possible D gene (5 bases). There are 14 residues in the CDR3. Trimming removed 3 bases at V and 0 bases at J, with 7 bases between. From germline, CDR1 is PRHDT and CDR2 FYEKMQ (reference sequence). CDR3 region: CASSFEGSTDTQYF. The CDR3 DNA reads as TGTGCCAGCAGCTTTGAGGGTAGCACAGATACGCAGTATTTT.

CDR3 loop: CASSYSKGFHEQYF. As DNA, the CDR3 is TGTGCCAGCAGTTACTCGAAAGGGTTCCACGAGCAGTACTTC. The chain is built from TRBV6-5 and TRBJ2-7; D unclear. Deletions cut 0 bases from V and 5 bases from J, with 11 bases between. There are 14 residues in the CDR3. Germline V lookup: CDR1 MNHEY, CDR2 SVGAGI.

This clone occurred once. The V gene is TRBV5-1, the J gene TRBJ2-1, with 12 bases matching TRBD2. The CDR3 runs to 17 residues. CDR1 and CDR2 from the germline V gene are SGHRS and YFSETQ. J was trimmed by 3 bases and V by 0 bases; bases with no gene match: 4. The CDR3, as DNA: TGCGCCAGCAGCTTGGATCTAGCGGGGGGGCTCTACAATGAGCAGTTCTTC. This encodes CASSLDLAGGLYNEQFF.

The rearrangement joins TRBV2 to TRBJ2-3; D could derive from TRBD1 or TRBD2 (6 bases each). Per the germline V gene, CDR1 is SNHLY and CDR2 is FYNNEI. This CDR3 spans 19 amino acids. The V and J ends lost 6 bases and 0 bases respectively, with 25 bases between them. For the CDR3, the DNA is TGTGCCAGCAGGGGCGACGGGACACGACGACTAGATAGCACAGATACGCAGTATTTT. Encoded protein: CASRGDGTRRLDSTDTQYF.